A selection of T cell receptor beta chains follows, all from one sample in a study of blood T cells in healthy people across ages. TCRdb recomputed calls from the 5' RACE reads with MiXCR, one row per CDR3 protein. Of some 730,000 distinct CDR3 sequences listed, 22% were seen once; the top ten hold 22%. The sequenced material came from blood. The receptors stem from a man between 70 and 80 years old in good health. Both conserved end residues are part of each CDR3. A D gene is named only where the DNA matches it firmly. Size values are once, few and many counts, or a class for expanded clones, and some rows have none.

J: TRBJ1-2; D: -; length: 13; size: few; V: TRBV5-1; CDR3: CASSAGTGDGYTF; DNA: TGCGCCAGCAGCGCAGGGACGGGGGACGGCTACACCTTC
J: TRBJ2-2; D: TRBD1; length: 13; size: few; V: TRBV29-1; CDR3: CSVVASDRGELFF; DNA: TGCAGCGTTGTGGCCTCGGACAGGGGGGAGCTGTTTTTT
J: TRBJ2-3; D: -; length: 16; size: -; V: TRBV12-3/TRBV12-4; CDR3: CASSLAPYAGTDTQYF; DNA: TGTGCCAGCAGTTTAGCCCCTTATGCGGGCACAGATACGCAGTATTTT
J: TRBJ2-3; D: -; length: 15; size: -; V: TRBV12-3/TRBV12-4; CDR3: CASSLYSRGTDTQYF; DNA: TGTGCCAGCAGTTTATACTCCCGGGGCACAGATACGCAGTATTTT
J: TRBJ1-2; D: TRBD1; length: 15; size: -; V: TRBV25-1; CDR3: CASSVPGQPFYGYTF; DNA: TGTGCCAGCAGTGTACCGGGACAGCCCTTCTATGGCTACACCTTC
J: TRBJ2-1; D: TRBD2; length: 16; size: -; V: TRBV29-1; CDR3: CSVLTSGRRKGNEQFF; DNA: TGCAGCGTACTGACTAGCGGGAGAAGAAAAGGGAATGAGCAGTTCTTC
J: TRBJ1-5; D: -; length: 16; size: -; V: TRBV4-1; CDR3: CASSQEVGRTNQPQHF; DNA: TGCGCCAGCAGCCAAGAAGTAGGGCGGACCAATCAGCCCCAGCATTTT
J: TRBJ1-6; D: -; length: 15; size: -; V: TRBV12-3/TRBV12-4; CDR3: CASSLVRTYNSPLHF; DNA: TGTGCCAGCAGTTTAGTCAGAACATATAATTCACCCCTCCACTTT
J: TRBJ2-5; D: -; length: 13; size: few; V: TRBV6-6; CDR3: CASRDASGETQYF; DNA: TGTGCCAGCCGCGATGCGTCGGGAGAGACCCAGTACTTC
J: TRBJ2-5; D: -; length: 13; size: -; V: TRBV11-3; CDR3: CASSLRHQSSQYF; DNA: TGTGCCAGCAGCTTAAGGCACCAAAGTTCCCAGTACTTC
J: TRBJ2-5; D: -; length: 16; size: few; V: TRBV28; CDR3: CASSFRGAGYQETQYF; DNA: TGTGCCAGCAGTTTTCGGGGGGCTGGGTACCAAGAGACCCAGTACTTC
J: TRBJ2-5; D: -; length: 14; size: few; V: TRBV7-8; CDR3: CASSQTSLAETQYF; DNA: TGTGCCAGCAGCCAAACTAGTTTGGCAGAGACCCAGTACTTC
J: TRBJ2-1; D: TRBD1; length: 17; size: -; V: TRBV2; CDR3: CASREGQGFMRESARFF; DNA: TGTGCCAGCAGGGAAGGACAGGGGTTCATGAGGGAGTCCGCAAGGTTCTTC
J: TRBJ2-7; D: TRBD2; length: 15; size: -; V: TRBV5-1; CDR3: CASSLGGGYSYEQYF; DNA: TGCGCCAGCAGCTTGGGGGGGGGATACAGCTACGAGCAGTACTTC
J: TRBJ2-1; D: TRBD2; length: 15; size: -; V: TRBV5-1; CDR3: CASSFLAGSYNEQFF; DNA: TGCGCCAGCAGCTTCTTAGCGGGGTCCTACAATGAGCAGTTCTTC
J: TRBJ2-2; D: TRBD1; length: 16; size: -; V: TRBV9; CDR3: CASSAQGQGATGELFF; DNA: TGTGCCAGCAGCGCCCAGGGACAGGGGGCCACCGGGGAGCTGTTTTTT
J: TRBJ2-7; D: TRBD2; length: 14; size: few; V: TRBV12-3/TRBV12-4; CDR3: CASSFQRGLNEQYF; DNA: TGTGCCAGCAGTTTTCAGCGGGGGCTCAACGAGCAGTACTTC
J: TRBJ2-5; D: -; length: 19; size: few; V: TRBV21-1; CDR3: CASSKALKKQAGEQETQYF; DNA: TGTGCCAGCAGCAAAGCACTCAAAAAGCAGGCGGGCGAACAAGAGACCCAGTACTTC
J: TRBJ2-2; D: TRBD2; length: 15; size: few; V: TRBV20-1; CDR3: CSARLAGGNTGELFF; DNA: TGCAGTGCAAGACTAGCGGGGGGGAACACCGGGGAGCTGTTTTTT
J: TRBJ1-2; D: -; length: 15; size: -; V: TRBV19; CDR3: CASSMKSLGSEGYTF; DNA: TGTGCCAGTAGTATGAAAAGTCTGGGTTCGGAAGGCTACACCTTC
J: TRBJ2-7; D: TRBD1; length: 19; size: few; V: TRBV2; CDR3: CASSRMGTGDILSSYEQYF; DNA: TGTGCCAGCAGTCGAATGGGGACAGGGGATATTCTTAGCTCCTACGAGCAGTACTTC
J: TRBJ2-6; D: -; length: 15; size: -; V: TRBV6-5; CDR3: CASSSHHSGANVLTF; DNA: TGTGCCAGCAGCTCACACCACTCTGGGGCCAACGTCCTGACTTTC
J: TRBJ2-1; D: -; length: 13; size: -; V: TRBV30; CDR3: CAWSLGANNEQFF; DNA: TGTGCCTGGAGTCTCGGGGCGAACAATGAGCAGTTCTTC
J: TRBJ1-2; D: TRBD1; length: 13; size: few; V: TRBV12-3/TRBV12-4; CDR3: CASMAGGSGGYTF; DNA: TGTGCCAGCATGGCAGGGGGCTCAGGAGGCTACACCTTC
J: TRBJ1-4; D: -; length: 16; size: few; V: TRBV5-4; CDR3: CASSSGTPTTNEKLFF; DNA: TGTGCCAGCAGCTCGGGGACACCGACAACTAATGAAAAACTGTTTTTT
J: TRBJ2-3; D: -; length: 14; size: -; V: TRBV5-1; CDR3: CASHTGWGTDTQYF; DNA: TGCGCCAGTCATACAGGGTGGGGTACAGATACGCAGTATTTT